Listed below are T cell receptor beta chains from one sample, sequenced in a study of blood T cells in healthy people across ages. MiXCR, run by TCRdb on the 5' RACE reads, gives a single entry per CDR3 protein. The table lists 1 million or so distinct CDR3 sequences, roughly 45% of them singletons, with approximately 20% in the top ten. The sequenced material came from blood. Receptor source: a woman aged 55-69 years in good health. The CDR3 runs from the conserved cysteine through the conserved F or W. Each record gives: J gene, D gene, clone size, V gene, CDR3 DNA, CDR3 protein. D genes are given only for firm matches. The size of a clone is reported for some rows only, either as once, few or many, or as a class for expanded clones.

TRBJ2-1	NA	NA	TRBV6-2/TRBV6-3	TGTGCCAGCAGTCCCCCGGTTCTGCGGTCTGTTGAGCAGTTCTTC	CASSPPVLRSVEQFF
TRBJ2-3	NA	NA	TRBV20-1	TGCAGTGCTGTTAGGACAGTAACTAGCACAGATACGCAGTATTTT	CSAVRTVTSTDTQYF
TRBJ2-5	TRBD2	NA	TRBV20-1	TGCAGTGCTAGTCGCCTAGCGGGAACTATACAAGAGACCCAGTACTTC	CSASRLAGTIQETQYF
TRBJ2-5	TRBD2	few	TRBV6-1	TGTGCCAGCAGGGACGCTAGCGGGAGTGAGTTGGAGACCCAGTACTTC	CASRDASGSELETQYF
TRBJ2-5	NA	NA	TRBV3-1	TGTGCCAGCAGCCAAGACCCCTTCGGGCAGACCCAGTACTTC	CASSQDPFGQTQYF
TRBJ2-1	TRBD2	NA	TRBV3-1	TGTGCCAGCAGCCACACAGGGCTAGCGGGGAAGGAGCAGTTCTTC	CASSHTGLAGKEQFF
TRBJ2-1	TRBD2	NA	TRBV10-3	TGTGCCATCAGTGGGACTAGCGGGAGGACCGAGCAGTTCTTC	CAISGTSGRTEQFF
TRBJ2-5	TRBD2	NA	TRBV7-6	TGTGCCAGCAGCTTACCCGGACTAGCGGGATTGGAGACCCAGTACTTC	CASSLPGLAGLETQYF
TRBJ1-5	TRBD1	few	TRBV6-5	TGTGCCAGCAGTTACCCGGACAGGGACCAGCCCCAGCATTTT	CASSYPDRDQPQHF
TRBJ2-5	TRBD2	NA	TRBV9	TGTGCCAGCAGCCCAACCTCGACTAGCGGCCACAATGAGCAGTACTTC	CASSPTSTSGHNEQYF
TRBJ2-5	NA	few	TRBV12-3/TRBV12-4	TGTGCCAGCAGTCACACGATTGAGACCCAGTACTTC	CASSHTIETQYF
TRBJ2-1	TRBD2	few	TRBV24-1	TGTGCCACCAGTGACTCAGCCGGGACTAGCTCCTACAATGAGCAGTTCTTC	CATSDSAGTSSYNEQFF
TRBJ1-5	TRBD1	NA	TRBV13	TGTGCCAGCAGCTCCAGAGCCCAGGGGGCTTGGCAGCCCCAGCATTTT	CASSSRAQGAWQPQHF
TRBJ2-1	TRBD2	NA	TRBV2	TGTGCCAGCAGTGAAGTCGGACTAGCGGAAGGCAATGAGCAGTTCTTC	CASSEVGLAEGNEQFF
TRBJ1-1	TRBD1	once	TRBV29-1	TGCAGCGTAAACTGGGGACAGGCGAACACTGAAGCTTTCTTT	CSVNWGQANTEAFF
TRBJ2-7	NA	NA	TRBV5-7	TGTGCCAGCAGCTATGTTATTTCAGGCTACGAGCAGTACTTC	CASSYVISGYEQYF
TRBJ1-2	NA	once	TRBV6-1	TGTGCCAGCAGTGAGGCGGCCTTGGCGCGATATGGCTACACCTTC	CASSEAALARYGYTF
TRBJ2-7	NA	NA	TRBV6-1	TGTGCCAGCAGTGAAGTAATCAATGCGGGGTACGAGCAGTACTTC	CASSEVINAGYEQYF
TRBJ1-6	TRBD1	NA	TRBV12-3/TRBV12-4	TGTACCAGCAGTGGCCGGGACAGGCATAATTCACCCCTCCACTTT	CTSSGRDRHNSPLHF
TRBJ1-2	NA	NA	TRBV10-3	TGTGCCACCAGTGAGTACGTTGAAGCCTATGGCTACACCTTC	CATSEYVEAYGYTF
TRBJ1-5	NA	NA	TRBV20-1	TGCAGTGCATCTGACCCCGATCAGCCCCAGCATTTT	CSASDPDQPQHF
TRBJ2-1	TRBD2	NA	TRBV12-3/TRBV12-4	TGTGCCAGCAGGCGACTTGGGGGGGGGAATGAGCAGTTCTTC	CASRRLGGGNEQFF
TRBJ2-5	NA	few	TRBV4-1	TGCGCCAGCAGCCGACACCCGGTACAAGAGACCCAGTACTTC	CASSRHPVQETQYF
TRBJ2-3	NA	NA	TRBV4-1	TGCGCCAGCAGCCAAGACGGAACGAATGTTGGAGATACGCAGTATTTT	CASSQDGTNVGDTQYF
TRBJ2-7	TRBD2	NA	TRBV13	TGTGCCAGCAGCTCATCTAGCGGGAGGGTCTACGAGCAGTACTTC	CASSSSSGRVYEQYF
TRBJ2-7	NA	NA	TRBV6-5	TGTGCCAGCAGTTACCAGTCAGGGCCCCTTGGGGAGCAGTACTTC	CASSYQSGPLGEQYF
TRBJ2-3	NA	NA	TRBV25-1	TGTGCCAGCAGTGAATATAGGATCACAGATACGCAGTATTTT	CASSEYRITDTQYF
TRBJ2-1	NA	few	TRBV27	TGTGCCAGCAGTTTACCCTCGTGGGGCTCCTACAATGAGCAGTTCTTC	CASSLPSWGSYNEQFF
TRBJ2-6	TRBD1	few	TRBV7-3	TGTGCCAGCCCCCGAGGATCCAACCAGGGGGCAATTTCTGGGGCCAACGTCCTGACTTTC	CASPRGSNQGAISGANVLTF
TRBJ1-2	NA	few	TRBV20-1	TGCAGTGCCACGGATGGGGGCTCTAACTATGGCTACACCTTC	CSATDGGSNYGYTF
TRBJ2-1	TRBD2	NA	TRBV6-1	TGTGCCAGCAGTGAAGGTCTAGCGGGGACGTCTGAGTTCTTC	CASSEGLAGTSEFF
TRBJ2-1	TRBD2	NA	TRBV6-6	TGTGCCAGCAGAGATAGCGGGGACAATGAGCAGTTCTTC	CASRDSGDNEQFF
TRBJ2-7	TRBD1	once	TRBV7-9	TGTGCCAGCAGCTTGGGACAGGGATTGTCCCACGAGCAGTACTTC	CASSLGQGLSHEQYF
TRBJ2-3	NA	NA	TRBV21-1	TGTGCCAGCAGGAAATCCGACGCGATTGACAGGGGTAGCACAGATACGCAGTATTTT	CASRKSDAIDRGSTDTQYF
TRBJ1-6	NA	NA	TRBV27	TGTGCCAGCAGTTTCAACAAAGCAACACCCCTCCACTTT	CASSFNKATPLHF
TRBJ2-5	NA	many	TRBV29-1	TGCAGCGTTGAATTTTTTTCTCGGGTGGACGAGACCCAGTACTTC	CSVEFFSRVDETQYF
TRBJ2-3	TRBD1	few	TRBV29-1	TGCAGCGCCCAACCTACAGGGGGCAAGGGAGATACGCAGTATTTT	CSAQPTGGKGDTQYF
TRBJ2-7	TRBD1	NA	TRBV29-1	TGCAGCGTTGTGGGGGGACAGGGGGCCACCTCCTCCTACGAGCAGTACTTC	CSVVGGQGATSSYEQYF
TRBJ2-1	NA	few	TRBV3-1	TGTGCCAGCAGCCAAGTAGCTGGGCGTCCGAATGAGCAGTTCTTC	CASSQVAGRPNEQFF
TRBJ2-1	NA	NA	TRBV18	TGTGCCAGCTCACCGGACGGCAATGAGCAGTTCTTC	CASSPDGNEQFF
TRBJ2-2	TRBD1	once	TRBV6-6	TGTGCCAGCAGACCGGGACAGGCGGGCGGGGAGCTGTTTTTT	CASRPGQAGGELFF
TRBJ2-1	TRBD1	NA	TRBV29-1	TGCAGCGTACTACGGGACAGGGTTAATGAGCAGTTCTTC	CSVLRDRVNEQFF
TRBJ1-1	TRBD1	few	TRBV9	TGTGCCAGCAGGGTAGGGGGACAGGGGAACACTGAAGCTTTCTTT	CASRVGGQGNTEAFF
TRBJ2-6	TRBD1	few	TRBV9	TGTGCCAGCAGCCCAAGGACAGGGGCCCACTCTGGGGCCAACGTCCTGACTTTC	CASSPRTGAHSGANVLTF
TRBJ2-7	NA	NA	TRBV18	TGTGCCAGCTCACCAGTGTATGAGGATGGGGAGCAGTACTTC	CASSPVYEDGEQYF
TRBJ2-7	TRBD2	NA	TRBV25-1	TGTGCCAGCAGTGGCTGGACTAGCGGGCCTCACAATGAGCAGTACTTC	CASSGWTSGPHNEQYF